This T cell receptor (beta chain) was observed in a study of T cell responses to AZD1222 COVID-19 vaccine. With 2 bases removed from V and 0 bases from J, the gap between germline ends came to 6 bases. Germline V lookup: CDR1 GTSNPN, CDR2 SVGIG (reference sequence). The CDR3 sequence is 13 residues long. Profiling relied on immunoSEQ multiplex PCR, and the TCRdb table lists in-frame clones only, not all of them. The table shows 100,000 to 150,000 clones, with approximately 90% occurring only once. This TCR was sampled from an adult in good health. The material was peripheral blood, obtained on day 0 of AZD1222 vaccination. The chain links TRBV30 to TRBJ2-3; D is ambiguous. The CDR3 DNA follows: TGTGCCTGGAGTACGGTCAGCACAGATACGCAGTATTTT. Translation: CAWSTVSTDTQYF. Complete variable domain (other parts from reference TRBV30 and TRBJ2-3): SQTIHQWPATLVQPVGSPLSLECTVEGTSNPNLYWYRQAAGRGLQLLFYSVGIGQISSEVPQNLSASRPQDRQFILSSKKLLLSDSGFYLCAWSTVSTDTQYFGPGTRLTVL.